This TCR beta chain came from a study of blood T cell repertoires in COVID-19. Whole-study context: COVID-19 samples, acute and convalescent, were from the United States, Italy and Spain.

Clones were sequenced by immunoSEQ multiplex PCR, and TCRdb holds only the in-frame ones, with some missing. The sample yields some 110,000 clones, 82% seen once. This TCR derives from a woman between 65 and 79 years old with acute or convalescent COVID-19. Sample: peripheral blood.

The CDR3 spells CASSPGAGRTDTQYF. The DNA of the CDR3 is TGTGCCAGCTCACCGGGCGCGGGGAGAACAGATACGCAGTATTTT. The genes are TRBV18 and TRBJ2-3, with a possible D match to TRBD2 (6 bases). CDR1 and CDR2 from the germline V gene are KGHSH and LQKENI. The length of the CDR3 is 15 residues. Trimming stripped 3 bases from V and 3 bases from J, with 13 bases between.